The 17 T cell receptor beta chains reported below all come from one sample, sequenced in a study of regulatory T cells in long-lasting Graves disease. Time point here: persistent/refractory GD, antithyroid drugs over 5 years with positive TRAb. With RNA extracted from PBMCs as input, the TCR library was made. Investigators prepared the TCR beta libraries by applying iRepertoire HTBI primers and Arm-PCR of CDR3 regions. Using its own MiXCR run on the multiplex PCR reads, TCRdb lists one record per CDR3 protein. This table has 350,000 to 450,000 distinct CDR3 sequences, roughly 20% appearing once. This material consisted of peripheral blood mononuclear cells (PBMCs), taken when the disease was refractory, from a patient treated with antithyroid drugs. The receptor source for this set is a female donor with Graves disease.

This chain connects TRBV2 to TRBJ2-1, with 9 bases lining up with TRBD2. After removal of 0 bases from V and 8 bases from J, the junction contained 8 bases not matched to a gene. Germline-derived CDR1 and CDR2 are SNHLY and FYNNEI. There are 16 residues in the CDR3. CDR3 protein: CASSEALSSGTDEQFF. The CDR3 DNA is TGTGCCAGCAGTGAAGCGTTGTCTAGCGGGACGGATGAGCAGTTCTTC. Drawing the rest from reference TRBV2 and TRBJ2-1, the complete variable domain is EPEVTQTPSHQVTQMGQEVILRCVPISNHLYFYWYRQILGQKVEFLVSFYNNEISEKSEIFDDQFSVERPDGSNFTLKIRSTKLEDSAMYFCASSEALSSGTDEQFFGPGTRLTVL.

Turning to this clonotype: A read error is possible here, since a much larger clone lies one base away. V usage is TRBV10-2 and J usage is TRBJ2-5; D remains ambiguous. Germline CDR1 is WSHSY and CDR2 is SAAADI. CDR3 length equals 13 residues. Deletions cut 2 bases from V and 7 bases from J, with 11 bases between. CDR3 residues: CASSEGFMGTQYF. The CDR3 DNA sequence: TGCGCCAGCAGTGAGGGGTTTATGGGGACCCAGTACTTC.

There are many counts of this clonotype. The gene calls are TRBV28 and TRBJ2-5; maybe TRBD1 (6 bases). The CDR3 length is 14 residues. V lost 5 bases to trimming and J lost 3 bases, with 13 bases between them. Germline CDR1 MDHEN, CDR2 SYDVKM. The CDR3 coding sequence is TGTGCCAGCAGTCTTATCAGGACAGAAGAGACCCAGTACTTC. Translated, it gives CASSLIRTEETQYF.

This clonotype was observed at least ten times. The genes are TRBV20-1 and TRBJ2-5; 7 bases line up with TRBD1. The length of the CDR3 is 13 residues. CDR1 DFQATT and CDR2 SNEGSKA come from the germline V gene (reference sequence). CDR3 in DNA: TGCACAGCGGCAGGGGGTGGGGAAGAGACCCAGTACTTC. Encoded protein: CTAAGGGEETQYF.

The chain employs TRBV5-4 and TRBJ1-1; D is uncertain. The ends were cut back, 0 bases at V and 8 bases at J, with 8 bases in the middle. Germline loops: CDR1 SGHNT, CDR2 YYREEE (reference sequence). The CDR3 consists of 12 residues. The CDR3: CASSLGRWEAFF. The CDR3 nucleotides read TGTGCCAGCAGCTTGGGACGATGGGAAGCTTTCTTT.

Ten or more counts support this clonotype. This chain links TRBV11-3 with TRBJ1-5; no clear D gene. The V gene's germline CDR1 is SGHNT and CDR2 YENEEA. V lost 6 bases, J lost 6 bases, and 9 bases lay in between. The CDR3 consists of 12 residues. The DNA of the CDR3 is TGTGCCAGCAGTCGACGGGGTCAGCCCCAGCATTTT. Translation gives CASSRRGQPQHF.

This clonotype occurred many times. The CDR3 here is CASRRTGQETQYF. In DNA, the CDR3 is TGTGCCAGCAGACGGACAGGGCAAGAGACCCAGTACTTC. The V call is TRBV11-2, the J call TRBJ2-5; 8 bases are a match to TRBD1. Germline CDR1 and CDR2: SGHAT and FQNNGV. The V gene end was trimmed by 6 bases and the J gene end by 2 bases; junction bases not matched to a gene: 2. This CDR3 has 13 amino acids.

This clonotype was detected only a few times. V and J are TRBV7-9 and TRBJ2-7; tentatively, D is TRBD1 (5 bases). CDR1 and CDR2 (germline): SEHNR, FQNEAQ (reference sequence). The germline V and J ends were trimmed by 1 base and 0 bases, with 10 bases remaining between them. The CDR3 has 15 amino acids. In DNA form, the CDR3 reads TGTGCCAGCAGCTTAGACAGGAAGAGCTCCTACGAGCAGTACTTC. Residues: CASSLDRKSSYEQYF.

This clonotype has a single count. The V and J genes are TRBV27 and TRBJ1-2; 7 nucleotides match TRBD1. V trimming: 4 bases; J trimming: 5 bases; junction bases outside the gene matches: 10. CDR3 length equals 15 residues. Germline values: CDR1 MNHEY, CDR2 SMNVEV (reference sequence). CDR3 sequence reads: CASSYLGGDSYGYTF. The CDR3 nucleotides read TGTGCCAGCAGTTATTTGGGTGGGGACAGTTATGGCTACACCTTC.

This clonotype was found many times. The rearrangement joins TRBV10-2 to TRBJ2-5, with unresolved D. The germline V and J ends were trimmed by 3 bases and 4 bases, with 3 bases remaining between them. Germline values: CDR1 WSHSY, CDR2 SAAADI. The CDR3 sequence is 11 residues long. The CDR3 nucleotides read TGCGCCAGCAGTGAAATAGAGACCCAGTACTTC. Translating gives CASSEIETQYF.

CDR3 in amino acids: CASSGVEKLFF. CDR3 DNA sequence: TGTGCCAGCAGTGGAGTAGAAAAACTGTTTTTT. This chain links TRBV2 with TRBJ1-4; D not certain. Per the germline V gene, CDR1 is SNHLY and CDR2 is FYNNEI. Trimming removed 4 bases from V and 8 bases from J, with 5 bases in between. The CDR3 is made up of 11 amino acids.

At least ten counts were recorded for this clonotype. The V gene is TRBV20-1, the J gene TRBJ1-2; D remains ambiguous. The CDR3 length is 12 residues. The germline V gene encodes CDR1 DFQATT and CDR2 SNEGSKA (reference sequence). CDR3 bases: TGCAGCCAACCCGAGGTGGGGTCTGGCTACACCTTC. This sequence encodes CSQPEVGSGYTF.

The rearrangement uses TRBV4-1 and TRBJ1-2; the D is unclear. The V gene's germline CDR1 is MGHRA and CDR2 YSYEKL. The CDR3 is 16 residues long. V shed 1 base and J shed 5 bases, with 17 bases lying between them. The CDR3 nucleotides are TGCGCCAGCAGCCAAGGGGTGTTGGACCAAAATTATGGCTACACCTTC. Translating gives CASSQGVLDQNYGYTF.

A note on this clonotype: A much larger clone sits a single nucleotide away, making a read error possible. The chain carries TRBV6-1 and TRBJ1-1; TRBD1 is a possible D gene (6 bases). This CDR3 region has 14 residues. V was cut by 8 bases and J by 6 bases, with 19 bases left in between. In germline, CDR1 is MNHNS, CDR2 SASEGT. CDR3 coding DNA: TGTGCCAGCGGGGGGCTGGGAGTAAACGCTGAAGCTTTCTTT. The encoded protein is CASGGLGVNAEAFF.

The chain links TRBV10-3 to TRBJ1-2, with TRBD1 matching 11 bases. Germline CDR1 reads ENHRY; CDR2 reads SYGVKD. CDR3 length equals 16 residues. V lost 6 bases and J lost 0; bases outside the gene matches: 6. The chain's CDR3 is CAISPRTGGPNYGYTF. CDR3 sequence (DNA): TGTGCCATCAGCCCTAGGACAGGGGGCCCTAACTATGGCTACACCTTC.

This clonotype was found a few times. The V and J genes are TRBV20-1 and TRBJ2-7; possible D gene TRBD2, 5 bases. Trimming shortened V by 2 bases and J by 6 bases, and 14 bases separated the two germline ends. Per the germline V gene, CDR1 is DFQATT and CDR2 is SNEGSKA (reference sequence). The length of the CDR3 is 13 residues. The CDR3 sequence is CSARQEVVGEQYF. The DNA for the CDR3 is TGCAGTGCTAGACAGGAGGTCGTCGGCGAGCAGTACTTC.

This clonotype was observed many times. This chain uses TRBV10-3 with TRBJ1-1, with D uncertain. V shed 8 bases and J shed 1 base, with 8 bases lying between them. CDR1 ENHRY and CDR2 SYGVKD come from the germline V gene. The CDR3 contains 12 residues. CDR3 loop: CAISRENTEAFF. CDR3 DNA: TGTGCCATCTCTCGGGAGAACACTGAAGCTTTCTTT.